This T cell receptor beta chain was identified in a study of blood T cell repertoires in COVID-19 (dated by TCRdb to 2018 to 2020). For context, the study as a whole: Samples covering the acute and convalescent phases of COVID-19 were provided by collaborators in the United States, Italy and Spain. The prospective study material was composed of cDNA or gDNA derived from T cells, B-cell-depleted T cells, or PBMCs. The dataset comprised deeply sampled blood TCRbeta repertoires from subjects exposed to, actively infected with, or recovered from COVID-19. The repertoires were made available in a free public database intended to serve as a resource for research on the immune response to SARS-CoV-2. Samples came from the ongoing ImmuneRACE study (first 160 participants) plus 1,254 subjects from 6 global collaborators. The sample metadata nearly always contained a de-identified subject ID, COVID-19 status, age in years and sex. Where available, HLA class I and class II types were taken from metadata supplied by the sample provider and were not determined by assay-based typing.

Measured from the cysteine to the phenylalanine, the CDR3 is 14 residues long. The entry retains the CDR3 DNA only, 42 bases that are in frame from base 1. The germline V and J ends show losses of 12 bases and 0 bases respectively, and no gene match explains 8 bases of the junction. The germline V gene supplies CDR1 KGHDR and CDR2 SFDVKD. Broad study findings and their caveats: The quantity of clinical and demographic metadata differed by source and by participant and was supplied without curation.

TCRbeta CDR3 regions were amplified from genomic DNA using the immunoSEQ Assay, a bias-controlled multiplex PCR. The original methods were these. Nucleated cell counts per sample were estimated from amplification of reference gene primers within the assay. Sequence reads were collapsed and filtered to measure the absolute abundance of every unique TCRbeta CDR3 rearrangement. Productive Simpson clonality was computed per sample as the square root of Simpson's diversity index over productive rearrangements. Imported from immuneACCESS, the table was reduced by TCRdb to in-frame sequences with V and J called. These copies leave out some clones; in studies compared against another copy, an unresolved V gene accounts for under half, and the cause of the remainder is not known. V, J and clone size derive from that table, while D and trimming were established from the DNA sequence. Across this sample there are about 120,000 clones, with approximately 81% seen only once. Roughly 3.9% of the sample is held by the ten biggest clonotypes.

With respect to this clone: Its antigen has not been determined. It has no much larger one-base neighbor in the sample; base qualities were not kept.

Each collaborating institution followed its own protocols to collect whole blood in K2EDTA tubes. For TCRbeta analysis, collaborators shipped samples in one of three forms: frozen whole blood, isolated PBMCs, or DNA extracted from either of those sample types. The clonotype was recovered from a man aged 60 to 69 with acute or convalescent COVID-19. The sequenced sample was peripheral blood. Rearrangement joined TRBV24-1 to TRBJ2-3, with 7 bases matching TRBD2. The nucleotide sequence reads TGTGCCGCGCGAGGGCGGGAGAGCACAGATACGCAGTATTTT. This is translated as CAARGRESTDTQYF.